This T cell receptor (beta chain) was identified during a study of a mutant IDH1 vaccine in newly diagnosed glioma. Study-level information: Once 4-6 weeks had passed after radiotherapy alone, vaccination started, or it started with temozolomide cycles. The sex distribution of treated patients was about 62% male and about 38% female, with a mean age of around 43 years.

Time point given: week 35, safety follow-up. The investigators gave 300 ug of mutant IDH1 20-mer peptide in each vaccine dose, together with topical imiquimod. The CDR3 length is 13 residues. The germline V and J ends were trimmed by 9 bases and 2 bases, with 13 bases remaining between them. Germline CDR1 and CDR2: SGHAT and FQNNGV. TCRdb's table, derived via immunoSEQ multiplex PCR, lists solely in-frame clones and lacks some. The data show 31,000 or so clones, 81% seen once. As concerns this clone: What it binds is not known.

The sample in question was PBMCs, obtained from a glioma patient whose treatment included an IDH1 peptide vaccine. The receptor's source is a man aged 30 to 39 with glioma. This chain connects TRBV11-2 to TRBJ1-1; D gene uncertain. This CDR3 reads CASNRWGNTEAFF. The CDR3 nucleotides read TGTGCCAGTAATCGCTGGGGTAACACTGAAGCTTTCTTT.